The TCR beta chain under discussion was sequenced for a study of shared clonotypes between healthy human individuals. As for the study in general: In total, the donors were a couple of women and a few men aged 18 to 49.

Per the study methods: Owing to the provision of junction-only sequences devoid of quality scores by immunoSEQ, filtering differed. Here immunoSEQ multiplex PCR was the method, and the copy in TCRdb shows in-frame clones only, minus some. The D gene and trimming were derived from the DNA, and the V and J assignments and clone size from that table. The table shows roughly 500,000 clones, with around 73% occurring only once. Turning to this clone: Its antigen remains unidentified.

CDR1 and CDR2 (germline): MDHEN, SYDVKM. The length of the CDR3 is 14 residues. J gave up 5 bases and V 6 bases, and 5 bases lay outside the gene matches. General study points: It was only blood that was sampled, and tissue repertoires likely differ. Sequencing depth was a factor that was expected to affect clonotype sharing among donors.

The sample taken for sequencing was PBMCs. This sequence joins TRBV28 and TRBJ2-7; 12 nucleotides align to TRBD1. The TCR was taken from a woman aged 40 to 50 in good health. Some clones in this sample may be carry-over from other donors' samples. The CDR3 coding sequence is TGTGCCAGCAGGGGGGGACAGGGGGCCCACGAGCAGTACTTC. This encodes CASRGGQGAHEQYF.